This T cell receptor (beta chain) appears in the sequencing data of a study of blood T cells in healthy people across ages. Study observations and caveats: Naive T cell percentage strongly correlated with TCR beta diversity.

Each donor was a healthy Caucasian individual from Russia, aged roughly 6 to 90. With V trimmed by 1 base and J by 0 bases, 3 bases remained unmatched. Germline loops: CDR1 MNHNS, CDR2 SASEGT. The CDR3 is 15 residues long. In regard to this clonotype: Its antigen is unknown.

A second PCR, run for roughly 7 to 12 cycles, used a sample-barcoded 5' primer plus a J-beta primer mix. Using its own MiXCR run on the 5' RACE reads, TCRdb lists one record per CDR3 protein. The sample records about 1.5 million distinct CDR3 sequences, approximately 43% being singletons. The sequence was obtained from a woman aged 18-30 years in good health. Sequencing used blood. The rearrangement joins TRBV6-1 to TRBJ2-7; 7 bases are a match to TRBD1. CDR3 in DNA: TGTGCCAGCAGTGAAGTGACAGGGAGCTCCTACGAGCAGTACTTC. The encoded protein is CASSEVTGSSYEQYF.